This is a list of T cell receptor beta chains from one sample in a study of human T cells and chemical hapten exposure. TCRdb recomputed calls from the RACE reads with MiXCR, one row per CDR3 protein. The sample consists of approximately 95,000 distinct CDR3 sequences, roughly an eighth of them appearing once. The material sequenced was whole blood, taken in connection with sensitization to the hapten diphenylcyclopropenone (DPC). These TCRs come from a woman in her forties with alopecia areata. Some clones in this sample may be carry-over from other donors' samples. The CDR3 runs from the conserved cysteine through the conserved F or W. The D gene is left open where the match is weak. Some rows mark clone size as missing; the rest say once, few, many or name a class of expanded clone.

clone size	V gene	J gene	D gene	CDR3 protein	CDR3 DNA
many	TRBV3-1	TRBJ2-1	TRBD1	CASSQDPGQGPYNEQFF	TGTGCCAGCAGCCAAGATCCAGGACAGGGGCCCTACAATGAGCAGTTCTTC
few	TRBV29-1	TRBJ2-3	NA	CSVVGTKGTDTQYF	TGCAGCGTTGTCGGCACCAAGGGCACAGATACGCAGTATTTT
few	TRBV6-4	TRBJ2-3	TRBD2	CASSMGLAGPQLYF	TGTGCCAGCAGTATGGGACTAGCGGGCCCCCAACTTTATTTT
NA	TRBV9	TRBJ1-3	NA	CASSVNRALSGNTIYF	TGTGCCAGCAGCGTCAACCGGGCCCTCTCTGGAAACACCATATATTTT
many	TRBV5-4	TRBJ2-3	TRBD2	CASSLEAGVRADTQYF	TGTGCCAGCAGCTTGGAAGCGGGAGTACGAGCAGATACGCAGTATTTT
NA	TRBV20-1	TRBJ2-3	NA	CSARSALEGGTDTQYF	TGCAGTGCTAGATCGGCCTTAGAGGGGGGCACAGATACGCAGTATTTT
NA	TRBV11-2	TRBJ2-7	NA	CASSPPRRGQPHEQYF	TGTGCCAGCAGCCCCCCGCGGAGGGGCCAGCCCCACGAGCAGTACTTC
many	TRBV5-1	TRBJ1-1	TRBD1	CASSFGTGRTEAFF	TGCGCCAGCAGCTTTGGGACAGGGAGGACTGAAGCTTTCTTT
NA	TRBV29-1	TRBJ2-5	NA	CSVRQYQETQYF	TGCAGCGTAAGACAGTACCAAGAGACCCAGTACTTC
NA	TRBV20-1	TRBJ2-1	NA	CSARVYSRGGEQFF	TGCAGTGCTAGAGTTTATTCCAGGGGTGGTGAGCAGTTCTTC
many	TRBV12-3/TRBV12-4	TRBJ2-4	NA	CASSFGGAKNIQYF	TGTGCCAGCAGCTTTGGCGGCGCGAAAAACATTCAGTACTTC
many	TRBV12-3/TRBV12-4	TRBJ2-1	TRBD1	CASSLWTGEGEQFF	TGTGCCAGCAGTCTATGGACAGGGGAGGGTGAGCAGTTCTTC
many	TRBV29-1	TRBJ2-3	NA	CSVDRPNTDTQYF	TGCAGCGTTGACCGGCCCAACACAGATACGCAGTATTTT
NA	TRBV4-2	TRBJ2-7	NA	CASSQVGGGYEQYF	TGTGCCAGCAGCCAAGTTGGCGGAGGGTACGAGCAGTACTTC
many	TRBV6-6	TRBJ2-7	NA	CASSYQISYEQYF	TGTGCCAGCAGTTACCAGATTTCCTACGAGCAGTACTTC
few	TRBV10-1	TRBJ1-5	NA	CASSAHTDSNQPQHF	TGCGCCAGCAGCGCACACACCGATAGCAATCAGCCCCAGCATTTT
few	TRBV6-5	TRBJ1-1	NA	CASSYEHADTEAFF	TGTGCCAGCAGTTACGAACACGCGGACACTGAAGCTTTCTTT
NA	TRBV11-3	TRBJ2-3	TRBD2	CASSSSGGAADTQYF	TGTGCCAGCAGCTCTAGCGGGGGGGCCGCAGATACGCAGTATTTT
NA	TRBV9	TRBJ1-1	NA	CASSPRPDVEAFF	TGTGCCAGCAGCCCTCGACCCGACGTTGAAGCTTTCTTT
many	TRBV5-5	TRBJ1-1	TRBD1	CASSHGQGLNTEAFF	TGTGCCAGCAGCCACGGACAGGGCCTGAACACTGAAGCTTTCTTT
few	TRBV28	TRBJ2-1	TRBD2	CASSRSGSGYNEQFF	TGTGCCAGCAGCCGTAGCGGGAGTGGGTACAATGAGCAGTTCTTC
few	TRBV10-3	TRBJ1-6	TRBD1	CAISESTGYNSPLHF	TGTGCCATCAGTGAGTCGACAGGGTACAATTCACCCCTCCACTTT
many	TRBV20-1	TRBJ1-1	NA	CSASSSGNTEAFF	TGCAGTGCTAGCTCTTCAGGAAACACTGAAGCTTTCTTT
many	TRBV4-3	TRBJ1-3	NA	CASSQDSRGGNTIYF	TGCGCCAGCAGCCAAGATAGCCGAGGGGGAAACACCATATATTTT
NA	TRBV6-2/TRBV6-3	TRBJ2-7	NA	CASRRVGEQYF	TGTGCCAGCAGACGGGTCGGGGAGCAGTACTTC
NA	TRBV29-1	TRBJ2-7	NA	CSVGRRVDYEQYF	TGCAGCGTTGGCAGGAGGGTAGACTACGAGCAGTACTTC